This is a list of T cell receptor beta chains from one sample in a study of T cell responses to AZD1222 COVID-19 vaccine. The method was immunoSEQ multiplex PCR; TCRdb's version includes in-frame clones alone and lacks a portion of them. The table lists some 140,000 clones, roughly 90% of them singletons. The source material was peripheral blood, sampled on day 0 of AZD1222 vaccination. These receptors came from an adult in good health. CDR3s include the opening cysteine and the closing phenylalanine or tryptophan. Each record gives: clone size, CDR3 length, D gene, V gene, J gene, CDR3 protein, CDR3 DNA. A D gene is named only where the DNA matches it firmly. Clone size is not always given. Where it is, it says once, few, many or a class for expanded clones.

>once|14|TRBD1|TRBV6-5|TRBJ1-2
CASSSPDRGYGYTF
TGTGCCAGCAGTAGTCCGGACAGGGGATATGGCTACACCTTC
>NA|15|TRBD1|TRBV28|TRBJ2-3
CASTRQGGLTDTQYF
TGTGCCAGCACCAGACAGGGTGGATTGACAGATACGCAGTATTTT
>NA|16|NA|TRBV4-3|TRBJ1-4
CASSQDAGWRGEKLFF
TGCGCCAGCAGCCAAGATGCCGGGTGGAGGGGTGAAAAACTGTTTTTT
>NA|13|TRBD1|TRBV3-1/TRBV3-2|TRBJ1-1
CASSPTGVTEAFF
TGTGCCAGCAGCCCGACAGGGGTCACTGAAGCTTTCTTT
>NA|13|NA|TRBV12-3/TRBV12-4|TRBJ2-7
CASSLQGVYEQYF
TGTGCCAGCAGCCTCCAAGGGGTATACGAGCAGTACTTC
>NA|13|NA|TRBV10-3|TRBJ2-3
CAISESPAATQYF
TGTGCCATCAGTGAGTCCCCAGCGGCGACGCAGTATTTT
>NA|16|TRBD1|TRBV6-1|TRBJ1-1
CASSADRVGGNTEAFF
TGTGCCAGCAGTGCTGACAGGGTGGGGGGGAACACTGAAGCTTTCTTT
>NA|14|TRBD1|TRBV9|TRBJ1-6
CASSEGTGYSPLHF
TGTGCCAGCAGCGAGGGGACAGGGTACTCACCCCTCCACTTT
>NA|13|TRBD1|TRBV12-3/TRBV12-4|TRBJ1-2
CASSDHRGQGYTF
TGTGCCAGCAGTGACCACAGGGGGCAGGGCTACACCTTC
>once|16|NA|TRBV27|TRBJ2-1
CASRQDSIVTYNEQFF
TGTGCCAGCAGGCAAGACTCTATTGTTACCTACAATGAGCAGTTCTTC
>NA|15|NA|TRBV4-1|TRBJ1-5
CASSPPGQVNQPQHF
TGCGCCAGCAGCCCTCCTGGGCAGGTCAATCAGCCCCAGCATTTT
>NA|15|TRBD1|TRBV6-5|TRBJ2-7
CASSQNRGLPYEQYF
TGTGCCAGCAGCCAAAACAGGGGGCTGCCCTACGAGCAGTACTTC
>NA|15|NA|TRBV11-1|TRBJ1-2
CASSLVGDTNYGYTF
TGTGCCAGCAGCTTAGTAGGGGACACCAACTATGGCTACACCTTC
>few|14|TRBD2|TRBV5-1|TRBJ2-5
CASSLAGGLETQYF
TGCGCCAGCAGCTTAGCGGGGGGGCTGGAGACCCAGTACTTC
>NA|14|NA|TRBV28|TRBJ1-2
CASSPGSTVYGYTF
TGTGCCAGCAGTCCCGGGTCGACTGTCTATGGCTACACCTTC
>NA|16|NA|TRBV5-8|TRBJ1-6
CASSLMGGAYNSPLHF
TGTGCCAGCAGCTTAATGGGGGGGGCCTATAATTCACCCCTCCACTTT
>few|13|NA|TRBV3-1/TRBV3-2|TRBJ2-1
CASSHYLDNEQFF
TGTGCCAGCAGCCACTACTTAGACAATGAGCAGTTCTTC
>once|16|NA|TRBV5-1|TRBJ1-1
CASSLGVAARNTEAFF
TGCGCCAGCAGCCTGGGGGTTGCAGCAAGGAACACTGAAGCTTTCTTT
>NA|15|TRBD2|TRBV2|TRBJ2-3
CASSEQSGGADTQYF
TGTGCCAGCAGTGAACAAAGTGGGGGGGCAGATACGCAGTATTTT
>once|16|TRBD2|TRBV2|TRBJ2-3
CASTPGLAGSTDTQYF
TGTGCCAGCACTCCGGGACTAGCGGGGAGCACAGATACGCAGTATTTT
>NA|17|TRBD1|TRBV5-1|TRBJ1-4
CASSLALTDRGQEKLFF
TGCGCCAGCAGCTTGGCTCTCACGGACAGGGGACAAGAAAAACTGTTTTTT
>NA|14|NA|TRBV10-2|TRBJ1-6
CASAGRSYNSPLHF
TGCGCCAGCGCGGGTCGGTCCTATAATTCACCCCTCCACTTT
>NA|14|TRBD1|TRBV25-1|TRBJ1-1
CASSPLDRAFEAFF
TGTGCCAGCAGTCCACTGGACAGGGCCTTTGAAGCTTTCTTT
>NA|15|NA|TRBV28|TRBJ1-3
CASSPGRTPGNTIYF
TGTGCCAGCAGTCCGGGGAGGACGCCAGGAAACACCATATATTTT
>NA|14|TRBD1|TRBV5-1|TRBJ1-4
CASSLWGTGEKLFF
TGCGCCAGCAGCTTGTGGGGGACAGGGGAAAAACTGTTTTTT